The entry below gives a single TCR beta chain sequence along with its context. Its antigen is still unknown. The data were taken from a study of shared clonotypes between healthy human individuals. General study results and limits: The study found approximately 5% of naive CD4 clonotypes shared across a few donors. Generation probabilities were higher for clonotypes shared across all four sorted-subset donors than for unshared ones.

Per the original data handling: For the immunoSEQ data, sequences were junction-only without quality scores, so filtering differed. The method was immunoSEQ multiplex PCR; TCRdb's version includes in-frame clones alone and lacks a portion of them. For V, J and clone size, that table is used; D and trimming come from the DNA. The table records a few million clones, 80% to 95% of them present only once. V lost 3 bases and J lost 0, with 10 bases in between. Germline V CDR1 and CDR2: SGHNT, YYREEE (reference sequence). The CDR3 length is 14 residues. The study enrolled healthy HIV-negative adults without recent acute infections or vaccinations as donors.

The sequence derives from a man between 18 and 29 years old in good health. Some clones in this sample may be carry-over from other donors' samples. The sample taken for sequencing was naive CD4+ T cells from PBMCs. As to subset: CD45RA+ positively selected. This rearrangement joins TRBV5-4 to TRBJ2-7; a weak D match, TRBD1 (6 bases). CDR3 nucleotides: TGTGCCAGCAGCTGGGACAAAAGCTCCTACGAGCAGTACTTC. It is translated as CASSWDKSSYEQYF.